This TCR beta chain emerged from a study of graft-versus-host responses after intestinal transplantation. The overall study: Following induction with anti-thymocyte globulin, all recipients were given tacrolimus and steroids for 2 to 4 years. Study-level findings and limits: Maximum circulating GvH clone levels tracked with early post-transplant HvG decreases. Subjects displaying graft-donor T cell macrochimerism possessed elevated graft-versus-host to host-versus-graft clonal ratios inside allografts. Recipient marrow showed GvH clones, some seen first in ileum or blood.

The assay was immunoSEQ multiplex PCR, and TCRdb's table has in-frame clones only and misses some. This table holds 90,000 to 130,000 clones, about 93% found once. Deletions cut 6 bases from V and 3 bases from J, with 14 bases between. Looked up from germline, CDR1 is SQVTM and CDR2 is ANQGSEA. The CDR3 contains 13 residues. Points on this clone: Its target is not known.

The clonotype was recovered from a human donor who received an intestinal transplant. Sequencing used unstimulated CD8+ T cells sorted from spleen or lymph node cells, obtained before intestinal transplant. V and J are TRBV29-1 and TRBJ1-2, with TRBD1 as a possible D gene (5 bases). The CDR3 coding sequence is TGCAGCGTGCTCGACAGTCGCTACTATGGCTACACCTTC. The encoded protein is CSVLDSRYYGYTF. Full variable domain (outside the CDR3, taken from reference TRBV29-1 and TRBJ1-2): SAVISQKPSRDICQRGTSLTIQCQVDSQVTMMFWYRQQPGQSLTLIATANQGSEATYESGFVIDKFPISRPNLTFSTLTVSNMSPEDSSIYLCSVLDSRYYGYTFGSGTRLTVV.